Each of the 30 T cell receptor beta chains below was sequenced from the same sample in a study of CD8 T cells in ankylosing spondylitis. A single record per CDR3 protein comes from TCRdb applying MiXCR to the 5' RACE reads. The table lists 350,000 or so distinct CDR3 sequences, over 12% of them singletons, with 0.9% to 1.2% in the top ten. Sequences were obtained from blood, either unsorted or a sorted T cell fraction (not recorded which). The receptors originated from a male donor with ankylosing spondylitis or in good health (not recorded which).

V usage is TRBV7-8 and J usage is TRBJ2-1; no definite D call. Germline loops: CDR1 SGHVS, CDR2 FQNEAQ. The V and J ends lost 5 bases and 4 bases respectively, with 12 bases between them. CDR3 length: 14 amino acids. Here the CDR3 DNA reads TGTGCCAGCAGCCCCAACCCCCAGTACAATGAGCAGTTCTTC. Translation gives CASSPNPQYNEQFF.

This clonotype was seen a few times. The rearrangement links TRBV12-3 or TRBV12-4 to TRBJ1-4; TRBD1 matches 9 bases. With V trimmed by 4 bases and J by 5 bases, 2 bases remained unmatched. The length of the CDR3 is 14 residues. CDR3 sequence: CASSWTGANEKLFF. In DNA form, the CDR3 reads TGTGCCAGCAGTTGGACAGGGGCAAATGAAAAACTGTTTTTT.

This clonotype turned up a few times. The chain couples TRBV6-5 to TRBJ2-3; 11 nucleotides align to TRBD2. Germline CDR1 reads MNHEY; CDR2 reads SVGAGI. The junction had 3 bases not matched to a gene; V was cut back by 10 bases and J by 6 bases. The CDR3 is 12 residues long. The CDR3 spells CATGLAGDTQYF. The CDR3 DNA sequence: TGTGCCACCGGACTAGCGGGTGATACGCAGTATTTT.

This chain links TRBV7-9 with TRBJ2-2; tentatively, D is TRBD2 (5 bases). Between the trimmed V and J ends, which lost 5 bases and 6 bases, there was a span of 13 bases. The CDR3 spans 14 residues. In germline, CDR1 is SEHNR, CDR2 FQNEAQ (reference sequence). CDR3 residues: CASSQTGLAGELFF. The CDR3 region has the DNA TGTGCCAGCAGCCAAACGGGGTTGGCCGGGGAGCTGTTTTTT.

A few counts support this clonotype. The chain recombines TRBV11-2 with TRBJ2-2, with TRBD1 as a possible D gene (6 bases). Germline assignment: CDR1 SGHAT and CDR2 FQNNGV. The V and J ends lost 3 bases and 4 bases respectively, with 15 bases between them. The CDR3 consists of 16 residues. The CDR3 DNA reads TGTGCCAGCAGCTTTAGGGGCAGGGGTAGCACCGGGGAGCTGTTTTTT. As protein: CASSFRGRGSTGELFF.

J is TRBJ2-5 and V is TRBV11-2; weak D call: TRBD2 (5 bases). Germline V gene data show CDR1 as SGHAT and CDR2 as FQNNGV. The CDR3 contains 14 residues. Trimming stripped 4 bases from V and 4 bases from J, with 13 bases between. CDR3 in amino acids: CASSSGLGSETQYF. CDR3 DNA: TGTGCCAGCAGCTCAGGACTGGGGTCAGAGACCCAGTACTTC.

The chain employs TRBV19 and TRBJ2-1, with D tentatively TRBD2 (6 bases). V lost 3 bases to trimming and J lost 1 base, with 13 bases between them. Germline CDR1 reads LNHDA; CDR2 reads SQIVND (reference sequence). This CDR3 has 16 residues. DNA of the CDR3: TGTGCCAGTAGTATCACTCCAGCGGGTTCCTACAATGAGCAGTTCTTC. As protein: CASSITPAGSYNEQFF.

The table lists this clonotype with a few counts. This chain uses TRBV7-2 with TRBJ2-5; D is perhaps TRBD1 (6 bases). The CDR3 consists of 12 residues. Germline V gene lookup returns CDR1 SGHTA and CDR2 FQGNSA. The germline V and J ends were trimmed by 2 bases and 7 bases, with 8 bases remaining between them. CDR3 amino acids: CASSLRGSTQYF. The CDR3 DNA reads as TGTGCCAGCAGCTTAAGGGGGTCGACCCAGTACTTC. Full variable domain (remainder filled in from reference TRBV7-2 and TRBJ2-5): GAGVSQSPSNKVTEKGKDVELRCDPISGHTALYWYRQSLGQGLEFLIYFQGNSAPDKSGLPSDRFSAERTGGSVSTLTIQRTQQEDSAVYLCASSLRGSTQYFGPGTRLLVL.

This clonotype was counted only a few times. This chain links TRBV5-1 with TRBJ2-7; D is uncertain. Germline lookup yields CDR1 SGHRS and CDR2 YFSETQ. The V end lost 4 bases, the J end lost 0 bases, and 8 bases lay between the germline ends. CDR3 length equals 13 residues. In nucleotides, the CDR3 is TGCGCCAGCAGCGCCCCGGGCTCCTACGAGCAGTACTTC. It is translated as CASSAPGSYEQYF.

This clonotype was picked up a small number of times. The chain links TRBV24-1 to TRBJ2-1; D unresolved. V dropped 4 bases and J dropped 13 bases, with 16 bases sitting between them. CDR3 length equals 13 residues. Per the germline V gene, CDR1 is KGHDR and CDR2 is SFDVKD. CDR3 loop: CATSDSDRVGQFF. CDR3 DNA sequence: TGTGCCACCAGTGACTCCGACCGCGTGGGACAGTTCTTC.

This clonotype came up a few times. The gene calls are TRBV27 and TRBJ1-4, with D perhaps TRBD1 (6 bases). Looked up from germline, CDR1 is MNHEY and CDR2 is SMNVEV (reference sequence). Trimming took 3 bases from V and 5 from J, leaving 13 bases between them. The CDR3 contains 15 residues. Here the CDR3 reads CASSLAGEGNEKLFF. In DNA form, the CDR3 reads TGTGCCAGCAGTTTGGCAGGGGAGGGGAATGAAAAACTGTTTTTT.

This rearrangement joins TRBV11-2 to TRBJ2-1; weak D call: TRBD1 (7 bases). Trimming removed 6 bases from V and 7 bases from J, with 19 bases in between. The germline CDR1 and CDR2 sequences are SGHAT and FQNNGV. The CDR3 is 15 amino acids. CDR3 nucleotide sequence: TGTGCCAGCAGGCCAGCGGGCAGGGGGGTTAATGAGCAGTTCTTC. Its protein is CASRPAGRGVNEQFF. The full variable domain, rest sourced from reference TRBV11-2 and TRBJ2-1, is EAGVAQSPRYKIIEKRQSVAFWCNPISGHATLYWYQQILGQGPKLLIQFQNNGVVDDSQLPKDRFSAERLKGVDSTLKIQPAKLEDSAVYLCASRPAGRGVNEQFFGPGTRLTVL.

This clonotype was observed at least ten times. This chain connects TRBV12-3 or TRBV12-4 to TRBJ2-4, with D uncertain. The CDR3 is 14 amino acids. The V and J ends lost 1 base and 0 bases respectively, with 4 bases between them. For the CDR3, the DNA is TGTGCCAGCAGTTTAGGATTAGCCAAAAACATTCAGTACTTC. This translates into CASSLGLAKNIQYF.

This chain joins TRBV12-3 or TRBV12-4 and TRBJ1-5; 7 bases agree with TRBD1. The CDR3 is 13 residues long. V gave up 6 bases and J gave up 7 bases; unmatched junction bases: 6. The CDR3 nucleotides read TGTGCCAGCAGGGTGGGACAGTCCCAGCCCCAGCATTTT. It is translated as CASRVGQSQPQHF.

This clonotype was observed a few times. This chain links TRBV20-1 with TRBJ2-2; D may correspond to TRBD1 or TRBD2 (5 bases each). This CDR3 has 13 amino acids. With 0 bases removed from V and 9 bases from J, the gap between germline ends came to 11 bases. Germline V CDR1 and CDR2: DFQATT, SNEGSKA (reference sequence). The CDR3 region has the DNA TGCAGTGCTAGAGAACTGGGGACCCGGGAGCTGTTTTTT. Translated: CSARELGTRELFF.

This chain links TRBV12-3 or TRBV12-4 with TRBJ2-2; D gene ambiguous. The ends were cut back, 3 bases at V and 0 bases at J, with 5 bases in the middle. The CDR3 runs to 14 residues. As DNA, the CDR3 is TGTGCCAGCAGTTTTAACCCGAACACCGGGGAGCTGTTTTTT. Amino acid sequence: CASSFNPNTGELFF.

This clonotype was recorded a few times. The chain is built from TRBV6-1 and TRBJ1-1; D is undetermined. CDR1 MNHNS and CDR2 SASEGT come from the germline V gene. V was pared by 5 bases and J by 0 bases, with 19 bases between. There are 17 residues in the CDR3. The CDR3, as DNA: TGTGCCAGCAGTCCAAGGACGGACCTATTTTTGAACACTGAAGCTTTCTTT. Translated: CASSPRTDLFLNTEAFF.

This clonotype was observed a handful of times. At one end, the junction sequence differs from germline, possibly due to a read error. The V gene is TRBV12-3 or TRBV12-4, the J gene TRBJ2-7, with D unresolved. This CDR3 region has 15 residues. In DNA form, the CDR3 reads TGTGCCAGCAGGTTAGGCCAATCCACGAGGAACGAGCAGTACTTC. Residues: CASRLGQSTRNEQYF.

The chain combines TRBV20-1 with TRBJ2-3; the D is unclear. CDR3 length: 11 amino acids. CDR1 is DFQATT and CDR2 is SNEGSKA in the germline V gene (reference sequence). Trimming stripped 4 bases from V and 2 bases from J, with 4 bases between. The CDR3 DNA reads as TGCAGTGCTATTTCCACAGATACGCAGTATTTT. It specifies CSAISTDTQYF.

The chain carries TRBV27 and TRBJ2-7; TRBD2 might be the D (5 bases). The length of the CDR3 is 13 residues. Germline CDR1 and CDR2: MNHEY and SMNVEV (reference sequence). V lost 1 base, J lost 6 bases, and 10 bases lay in between. This CDR3 is CASSLLPGGEQYF. Written as DNA, the CDR3 is TGTGCCAGCAGTTTATTGCCAGGAGGCGAGCAGTACTTC.

The chain joins TRBV6-5 to TRBJ1-1, with 10 bases matching TRBD1. Trimming cost V 6 bases and J 1 base; bases outside gene matches: 5. Per the germline V gene, CDR1 is MNHEY and CDR2 is SVGAGI. CDR3 length equals 15 residues. CDR3 nucleotides: TGTGCCAGCAGATACCGGGACAGGGGGAACACTGAAGCTTTCTTT. Amino acid sequence: CASRYRDRGNTEAFF.

This clonotype was found many times. J is TRBJ1-1 and V is TRBV6-1, with D perhaps TRBD1 (6 bases). This CDR3 comprises 14 residues. Trimming cost V 7 bases and J 2 bases, with 14 bases left between them. Germline V gives CDR1 MNHNS, CDR2 SASEGT. CDR3 nucleotides: TGTGCCAGCACCCTACAGGGCTACAACACTGAAGCTTTCTTT. Its translation is CASTLQGYNTEAFF.

CDR3 amino acids: CSAESDSTYEQYF. The CDR3 DNA sequence: TGCAGTGCCGAATCGGACAGTACCTACGAGCAGTACTTC. The chain uses TRBV20-1 and TRBJ2-7; TRBD1 is a possible D gene (6 bases). This CDR3 comprises 13 residues. V lost 6 bases to trimming and J lost 2 bases, with 14 bases between them. Germline values: CDR1 DFQATT, CDR2 SNEGSKA (reference sequence).

The table lists this clonotype with a few counts. The DNA for the CDR3 is TGTGCCAGCAATCCCGGGGGGGCGCGCAATGAGCAGTTCTTC. Protein product: CASNPGGARNEQFF. The chain links TRBV27 to TRBJ2-1, with 8 bases that match TRBD2. The CDR3 loop spans 14 amino acids. Unmatched junction bases numbered 8, after V lost 7 bases and J lost 6 bases. The germline CDR1 and CDR2 sequences are MNHEY and SMNVEV (reference sequence).

This clonotype was counted between two and nine times. This chain joins TRBV6-6 and TRBJ1-2; no reliable D call. The V end was cut by 8 bases, the J end by 5 bases, with 9 bases between. CDR1 MNHNY and CDR2 SVGAGI come from the germline V gene (reference sequence). The CDR3 loop spans 11 amino acids. The CDR3 DNA reads TGTGCCAGCTCAACTGAATATGGCTACACCTTC. It yields the protein CASSTEYGYTF.

The chain has TRBV12-3 or TRBV12-4 and TRBJ1-2; D is undetermined. CDR3 size: 13 residues. V was shortened by 7 bases and J by 8 bases, with 17 bases between the two germline ends. Here the CDR3 reads CASTPGQARGYTF. The CDR3 DNA sequence: TGTGCCAGCACTCCGGGCCAGGCTAGAGGCTACACCTTC.

V usage is TRBV9 and J usage is TRBJ1-3, with a weak D call TRBD1 (5 bases). Trimming removed 3 bases at V and 0 bases at J, with 13 bases between. This CDR3 has 16 amino acids. Germline assignment: CDR1 SGDLS and CDR2 YYNGEE. This CDR3 reads CASSGLKGYSGNTIYF. The CDR3, as DNA: TGTGCCAGCAGCGGCCTCAAGGGGTACTCTGGAAACACCATATATTTT.

This clonotype has a single count. The chain has TRBV7-2 and TRBJ1-2; no firm D call. The CDR3 covers 13 residues. Germline CDR1 reads SGHTA; CDR2 reads FQGNSA. Trimming removed 5 bases at V and 8 bases at J, with 15 bases between. CDR3 sequence (DNA): TGTGCCAGCAGCGATGGACGGCCTTGGGGCTACACCTTC. It is translated as CASSDGRPWGYTF. Full variable domain (rest looked up from reference TRBV7-2 and TRBJ1-2): GAGVSQSPSNKVTEKGKDVELRCDPISGHTALYWYRQSLGQGLEFLIYFQGNSAPDKSGLPSDRFSAERTGGSVSTLTIQRTQQEDSAVYLCASSDGRPWGYTFGSGTRLTVV.

This clonotype was observed at least ten times. The rearrangement links TRBV29-1 to TRBJ1-1, with D hard to call. The CDR3 has 16 amino acids. Looked up from germline, CDR1 is SQVTM and CDR2 is ANQGSEA. The V and J ends lost 0 bases and 2 bases respectively, with 16 bases between them. CDR3 sequence: CSVEDGFGLFNTEAFF. For the CDR3, the DNA is TGCAGCGTTGAAGATGGGTTCGGCCTGTTCAACACTGAAGCTTTCTTT. Based on the CDR3 plus reference TRBV29-1 and TRBJ1-1, the full variable domain is SAVISQKPSRDICQRGTSLTIQCQVDSQVTMMFWYRQQPGQSLTLIATANQGSEATYESGFVIDKFPISRPNLTFSTLTVSNMSPEDSSIYLCSVEDGFGLFNTEAFFGQGTRLTVV.

This clonotype has a handful of counts. The rearrangement links TRBV25-1 to TRBJ1-3; D is ambiguous. The germline gives CDR1 MGHDK, CDR2 SYGVNS. CDR3 length: 15 amino acids. V was shortened by 0 bases and J by 0 bases, with 6 bases between the two germline ends. CDR3: CASSEYSSSGNTIYF. The CDR3, as DNA: TGTGCCAGCAGTGAATACAGCAGCTCTGGAAACACCATATATTTT. Combining the CDR3 with reference TRBV25-1 and TRBJ1-3 gives the whole variable domain EADIYQTPRYLVIGTGKKITLECSQTMGHDKMYWYQQDPGMELHLIHYSYGVNSTEKGDLSSESTVSRIRTEHFPLTLESARPSHTSQYLCASSEYSSSGNTIYFGEGSWLTVV.